These 5 T cell receptor beta chains were sequenced from one sample in a study of cytomegalovirus exposure and HLA in healthy donors (TCRdb year 2017). The method behind the library was the immunoSEQ multiplex PCR assay. The multiplex PCR relied on a mix of 60 forward primers for TCR Vbeta segments and 13 reverse primers for TCR Jbeta segments. As stored in TCRdb, this immuneACCESS dataset retains in-frame rearrangements with V and J assigned. A fraction of the clones does not appear; measured against another copy, unresolved V genes explain less than half of the discrepancy, and the remainder lacks a known reason. For this sample there are under 200,000 clones; around 88% appear just once. The ten most abundant clones make up 0.85% to 1% of the sample. The material sequenced was PBMCs. These receptors were obtained from a woman aged 25-40 years in good health and CMV-seronegative.

The V and J genes are TRBV7-2 and TRBJ1-1; D is ambiguous. Trimming cost V 5 bases and J 3 bases, with 13 bases left between them. This CDR3 is built from 14 residues. Looked up from germline, CDR1 is SGHTA and CDR2 is FQGNSA. The CDR3 loop is CASSPHGPHTEAFF. For the CDR3, the DNA is TGTGCCAGCAGCCCCCATGGGCCTCACACTGAAGCTTTCTTT.

V usage is TRBV5-6 and J usage is TRBJ1-1; TRBD1 is a possible D gene (5 bases). Between the trimmed V and J ends, which lost 5 bases and 4 bases, there was a span of 12 bases. Germline V gene lookup returns CDR1 SGHDT and CDR2 YYEEEE. CDR3 length: 13 amino acids. CDR3 sequence reads: CASRTGGGTEAFF. The CDR3 DNA is TGTGCCAGCAGAACCGGGGGGGGCACTGAAGCTTTCTTT.

This chain uses TRBV19 with TRBJ1-3; D ambiguous. Per the germline V gene, CDR1 is LNHDA and CDR2 is SQIVND (reference sequence). Between the trimmed V and J ends, which lost 5 bases and 7 bases, there was a span of 9 bases. The CDR3 is made up of 12 amino acids. The CDR3 reads CASSAPGNTIYF. The CDR3 DNA reads TGTGCCAGTAGTGCCCCCGGGAACACCATATATTTT.

This clone was counted a single time. The chain carries TRBV7-2 and TRBJ2-4, with TRBD1 matching 10 bases. Trimming cost V 5 bases and J 8 bases; bases outside gene matches: 15. Germline V CDR1 and CDR2: SGHTA, FQGNSA. This CDR3 contains 17 residues. CDR3 region: CASSPARIRDRGHIQYF. CDR3 in DNA: TGTGCCAGCAGCCCAGCTAGGATCCGGGACAGGGGACACATTCAGTACTTC.

V is TRBV12-5 and J is TRBJ1-2; TRBD1 matches 7 bases. The germline gives CDR1 LGHNT, CDR2 FRNRAP. CDR3 length: 13 residues. Trimming at V came to 7 bases and at J to 4 bases, leaving 6 bases not matched to a gene. In DNA, the CDR3 is TGTGCTAGTGTGTCGGACAGGCTCTATGGCTACACCTTC. Translated: CASVSDRLYGYTF.